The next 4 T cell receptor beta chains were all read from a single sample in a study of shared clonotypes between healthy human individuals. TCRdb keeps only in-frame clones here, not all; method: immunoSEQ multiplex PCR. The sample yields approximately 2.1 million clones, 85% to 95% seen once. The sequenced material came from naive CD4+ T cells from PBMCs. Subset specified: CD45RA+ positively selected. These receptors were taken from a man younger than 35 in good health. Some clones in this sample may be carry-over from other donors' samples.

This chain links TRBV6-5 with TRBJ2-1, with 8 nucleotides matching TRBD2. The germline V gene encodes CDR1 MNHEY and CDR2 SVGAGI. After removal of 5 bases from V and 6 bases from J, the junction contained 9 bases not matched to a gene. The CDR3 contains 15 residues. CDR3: CASSPVRGVGNEQFF. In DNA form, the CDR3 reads TGTGCCAGCAGTCCCGTGCGGGGGGTTGGCAATGAGCAGTTCTTC.

The DNA for the CDR3 is TGTGCCAGCTCACCGGGCACGGGGACATTCTCTGGAAACACCATATATTTT. Protein: CASSPGTGTFSGNTIYF. The chain carries TRBV18 and TRBJ1-3; perhaps TRBD1 as D (6 bases). V dropped 3 bases and J dropped 0 bases, with 15 bases sitting between them. The CDR3 contains 17 residues. CDR1 is KGHSH, CDR2 LQKENI, per germline. The full variable domain, its missing parts supplied by reference TRBV18 and TRBJ1-3, is NAGVMQNPRHLVRRRGQEARLRCSPMKGHSHVYWYRQLPEEGLKFMVYLQKENIIDESGMPKERFSAEFPKEGPSILRIQQVVRGDSAAYFCASSPGTGTFSGNTIYFGEGSWLTVV.

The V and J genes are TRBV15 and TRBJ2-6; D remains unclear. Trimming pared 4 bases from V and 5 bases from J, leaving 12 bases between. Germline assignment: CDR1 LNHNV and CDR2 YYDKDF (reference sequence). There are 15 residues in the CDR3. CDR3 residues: CATSTARSRANVLTF. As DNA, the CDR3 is TGTGCCACCAGCACCGCAAGGTCTCGGGCCAACGTCCTGACTTTC.

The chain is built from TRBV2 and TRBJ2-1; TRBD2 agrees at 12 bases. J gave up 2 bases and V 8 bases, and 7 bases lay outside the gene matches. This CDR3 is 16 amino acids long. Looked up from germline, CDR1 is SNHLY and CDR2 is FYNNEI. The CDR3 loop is CASFTTSGRAYNEQFF. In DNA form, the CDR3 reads TGTGCCAGCTTTACGACTAGCGGGAGAGCCTACAATGAGCAGTTCTTC.